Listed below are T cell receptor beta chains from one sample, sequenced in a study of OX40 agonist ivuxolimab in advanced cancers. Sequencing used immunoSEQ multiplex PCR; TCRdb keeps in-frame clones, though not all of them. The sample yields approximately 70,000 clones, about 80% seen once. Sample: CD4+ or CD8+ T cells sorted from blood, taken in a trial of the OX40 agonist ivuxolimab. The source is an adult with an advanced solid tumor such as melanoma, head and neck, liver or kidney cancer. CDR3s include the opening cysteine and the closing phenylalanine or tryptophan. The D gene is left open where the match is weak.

CASSPGQGNTEAFF,TRBJ1-1,TRBV7-9,TRBD1
CASSLDGPQHF,TRBJ1-5,TRBV7-9,.
CASSLFSDLNTEAFF,TRBJ1-1,TRBV27,.
CASSVRQGNEAFF,TRBJ1-1,TRBV6-1,TRBD1
CASYKEGPNYGYTF,TRBJ1-2,TRBV5-1,.
CASSSGGAYEQYF,TRBJ2-7,TRBV7-6,.
CASRPTGRSYNEQFF,TRBJ2-1,TRBV11-3,.
CASSLASTSTDTQYF,TRBJ2-3,TRBV5-1,.
CASTYGGTTSYTF,TRBJ1-2,TRBV6-5,.
CASNSRMNTEAFF,TRBJ1-1,TRBV6-6,.
CASRLPGDRVDTGELFF,TRBJ2-2,TRBV21-1,.
CASSPLSSGLKASRYTF,TRBJ1-2,TRBV28,.
CASSQAAAGSAGANVLTF,TRBJ2-6,TRBV4-1,.
CASSEGRAGGYTF,TRBJ1-2,TRBV25-1,.
CASSTQLASSYNEQFF,TRBJ2-1,TRBV19,.
CAYSGRSGGYTF,TRBJ1-2,TRBV7-2,.
CASSTESGVGYTF,TRBJ1-2,TRBV6-5,.
CASSLPGTGGFGANVLTF,TRBJ2-6,TRBV5-1,TRBD1
CASRPQGSNQPQHF,TRBJ1-5,TRBV6-5,.
CASSIGAGANVLTF,TRBJ2-6,TRBV19,.
CASSPWGGGASYQETQYF,TRBJ2-5,TRBV7-6,TRBD2
CASSQEWLETEAFF,TRBJ1-1,TRBV4-2,.
CASSPVGQGVNQPQHF,TRBJ1-5,TRBV18,TRBD1
CASSVAPILTGDGPLHF,TRBJ1-6,TRBV9,.
CASSLMDREYGYTF,TRBJ1-2,TRBV5-1,.
CASSGRTGQNTEAFF,TRBJ1-1,TRBV11-1,TRBD1
CSVNRRKEVTDTQYF,TRBJ2-3,TRBV29-1,.
CASSLGGIPATNEKLFF,TRBJ1-4,TRBV5-1,.
CASSYPSGQANTEAFF,TRBJ1-1,TRBV6-6,.
CASSQERVRGGYTF,TRBJ1-2,TRBV14,.
CAWSRGQGMQYF,TRBJ2-7,TRBV30,TRBD1
CSVWPGTSDGYTF,TRBJ1-2,TRBV29-1,.